This entry is about one T cell receptor delta chain. The specificity of this receptor is unknown. No much larger clone exists at a distance of one base, and base qualities are not known. This sample was taken from a study of gamma-delta T cells after stem cell transplantation (dated by TCRdb to about 2016). To prepare the library, RT-PCR was applied. These reads were obtained on an Illumina MiSeq. Public reads were reanalyzed in TCRdb with CATT, and rows carrying the same DNA were merged afterwards. The sample has about 16 delta-chain clones on record. The CDR3 numbers 18 residues from cysteine through phenylalanine. CDR3 DNA is the only sequence kept; it has 54 bases, read in frame from the first base.

This sequence originates from a human donor. It is not recorded whose cells these are; they may come from a transplant donor. This table probably holds off-target reads from a library built for another chain. The material sequenced was gamma-delta T cells. The assigned J gene is TRDJ1, but the V gene is uncalled; TRDD3, the table's D call, lacks a check against the DNA. The base sequence is TGTGCCTTTACCAGTCCCTACCCGTCCTGGGGGATAAAGGCTAAACTCATCTTT. Its translation reads: CAFTSPYPSWGIKAKLIF.